These 11 T cell receptor beta chains came from one sample sequenced in a study of blood T cell repertoires in COVID-19. Profiling relied on immunoSEQ multiplex PCR, and the TCRdb table lists in-frame clones only, not all of them. Among more than 250,000 clones listed, around 86% were seen once. Sequenced: PBMCs or T cells enriched from blood (not recorded which). The receptors here all came from a woman younger than 35 who had recovered from COVID-19.

In this sample, this clone turned up a few times. The chain links TRBV2 to TRBJ1-4; 8 bases fit TRBD1. The CDR3 spans 13 residues. V shed 6 bases, J shed 4 bases, and the junction held 1 base outside the gene matches. Germline CDR1 reads SNHLY; CDR2 reads FYNNEI. CDR3 nucleotide sequence: TGTGCCAGCAGGACAGGGGTTAATGAAAAACTGTTTTTT. Its protein product is CASRTGVNEKLFF.

The CDR3 sequence: CASTRTPDEKLFF. DNA of the CDR3: TGTGCCAGCACGAGGACTCCCGATGAAAAACTGTTTTTT. The chain combines TRBV6-5 with TRBJ1-4, with unresolved D. Per the germline V gene, CDR1 is MNHEY and CDR2 is SVGAGI. V was pared by 7 bases and J by 6 bases, with 12 bases between. The CDR3 is 13 residues long.

This chain joins TRBV10-2 and TRBJ1-6, with unresolved D. Germline V CDR1 and CDR2: WSHSY, SAAADI. The V end lost 9 bases, the J end lost 6 bases, and 6 bases lay between the germline ends. The CDR3 has 11 amino acids. CDR3 loop: CASSSNSPLHF. Written as DNA, the CDR3 is TGCGCCAGTAGCTCTAATTCACCCCTCCACTTT.

V usage is TRBV27 and J usage is TRBJ2-5; 11 bases match TRBD2. CDR1 and CDR2 from the germline V gene are MNHEY and SMNVEV (reference sequence). V was pared by 5 bases and J by 6 bases, with 14 bases of the junction left unmatched. The CDR3 loop spans 17 amino acids. The CDR3 here is CASSARDSGGAGKTQYF. CDR3 bases: TGTGCCAGCAGTGCGCGGGATAGCGGGGGGGCCGGTAAGACCCAGTACTTC.

The J gene is TRBJ1-2, the V gene TRBV29-1; D is ambiguous. Germline V gives CDR1 SQVTM, CDR2 ANQGSEA. The CDR3 spans 11 residues. Deletions cut 6 bases from V and 5 bases from J, with 10 bases between. Written as DNA, the CDR3 is TGCAGCGTCGGCGGCGGGTATGGCTACACCTTC. Translation: CSVGGGYGYTF.

The chain combines TRBV19 with TRBJ2-7, with D possibly TRBD1 on 5 matching bases. The CDR3 contains 12 residues. Germline-derived CDR1 and CDR2 are LNHDA and SQIVND (reference sequence). V was shortened by 8 bases and J by 4 bases, with 12 bases between the two germline ends. This chain's CDR3 is CASSLKGYEQYF. The CDR3 DNA reads TGTGCCAGTTCCTTAAAGGGGTACGAGCAGTACTTC.

This chain links TRBV6-1 with TRBJ1-1, with 7 nucleotides matching TRBD1. Germline V lookup: CDR1 MNHNS, CDR2 SASEGT. The J segment lost 2 bases and the V segment lost 3 bases, leaving 9 bases of the junction unmatched. This CDR3 comprises 16 residues. DNA for the CDR3: TGTGCCAGCAGTGATCCGACAGGGCAGGGAAACACTGAAGCTTTCTTT. Encoded protein: CASSDPTGQGNTEAFF.

This clone has a handful of counts. The CDR3 DNA sequence: TGTGCCAGCAGTTTAGCGGGAGGGCCCTACAATGAGCAGTTCTTC. Protein sequence: CASSLAGGPYNEQFF. V is TRBV2 and J is TRBJ2-1, with 11 bases lining up with TRBD2. Germline trimming cut 5 bases from V and 2 bases from J; bases unmatched to any gene: 2. In germline, CDR1 is SNHLY, CDR2 FYNNEI. The CDR3 is 15 residues long.

V gene TRBV4-1 combines with J gene TRBJ2-7; maybe TRBD2 (7 bases). There are 14 residues in the CDR3. Deletions cut 1 base from V and 7 bases from J, with 14 bases between. The germline gives CDR1 MGHRA, CDR2 YSYEKL. This CDR3 is CASSQGTGGGEQYF. The CDR3 DNA is TGCGCCAGCAGCCAAGGAACGGGGGGCGGGGAGCAGTACTTC.

The gene calls are TRBV18 and TRBJ1-1; 9 bases match TRBD1. CDR3 length: 16 amino acids. CDR1 KGHSH and CDR2 LQKENI come from the germline V gene. Trimming at V came to 3 bases and at J to 1 base, leaving 6 bases not matched to a gene. CDR3 sequence (DNA): TGTGCCAGCTCACCCCCCGGGACAGGGAGGAACACTGAAGCTTTCTTT. This translates into CASSPPGTGRNTEAFF.

There are a few counts of this clone. The rearrangement links TRBV5-4 to TRBJ1-2; TRBD1 might be the D (6 bases). Trimming pared 1 base from V and 8 bases from J, leaving 12 bases between. This CDR3 contains 13 residues. Germline V gene sequence: CDR1 SGHNT, CDR2 YYREEE (reference sequence). The CDR3 is CASSLQGTKGYTF. The CDR3 DNA follows: TGTGCCAGCAGCTTGCAGGGGACGAAGGGCTACACCTTC.